The sequence of this TCR beta chain was determined in a study of CD8 T cells in ankylosing spondylitis. Whole-study results and caveats: Researchers reportedly found disease-linked clones significantly enriched in matched ankylosing spondylitis synovial fluid. Prior work had noted some motif variants in reactive arthritis blood and synovial fluid. What seemed typical of ankylosing spondylitis blood was a TCR beta motif built from under 10 highly homologous variants.

For TCR beta, libraries came from quantitative 5'-RACE with molecular barcodes. TCRdb reprocessed the 5' RACE reads with MiXCR, giving one entry per CDR3 protein. The table shows over 150,000 distinct CDR3 sequences, with over 15% occurring only once. The table lists this clonotype with a few counts. Antigen specificity is unknown. The sequence derives from a male donor under 30 with ankylosing spondylitis or in good health (not recorded which). Sample: blood, either unsorted or a sorted T cell fraction (not recorded which).

This CDR3 is CASSPGTGRPNEQFF. The CDR3 nucleotides are TGTGCCAGCAGCCCCGGGACAGGGCGTCCCAATGAGCAGTTCTTC. The chain carries TRBV6-1 and TRBJ2-1; 9 bases align to TRBD1. The CDR3 has 15 residues. V was clipped by 6 bases and J by 6 bases; unmatched bases: 9. Germline CDR1 is MNHNS and CDR2 is SASEGT.